Here is one T cell receptor beta chain with its context. Its antigen remains unknown. This entry belongs to a study of cytomegalovirus exposure and HLA in healthy donors. Vbeta (60) and Jbeta (13) primers were used in the PCR. Measured with immunoSEQ multiplex PCR; TCRdb has only the in-frame clones, and not every one. The repertoire includes about 130,000 clones, 80% to 90% of them detected once, and almost 6% sits in the top ten. The study, taken as a whole, reports: A later analysis reportedly found that, within productive TCRs, an Asian-associated ancestry cluster had fewer N-insertions than the mean observed across the approximately 700 donors.

The junction had 9 bases not matched to a gene; V was cut back by 6 bases and J by 4 bases. CDR3 length: 14 amino acids. Germline V gives CDR1 MNHEY, CDR2 SVGAGI. The material sequenced was PBMCs. The rearrangement uses TRBV6-5 and TRBJ2-7; 7 bases match TRBD2. The receptor comes from a middle-aged woman in good health and CMV-seropositive. CDR3 DNA sequence: TGTGCCAGCAGCCAGAGCGGGGTTTGGTACGAGCAGTACTTC. It is translated as CASSQSGVWYEQYF.